This T cell receptor beta chain is from a study of T cells after yellow fever vaccination. TCRdb called the 5' RACE reads again in MiXCR, with one record for every CDR3 protein. This table holds about 320,000 distinct CDR3 sequences, around 4.5% found once. Trimming left V 2 bases short and J 5 bases short, with 6 bases between. CDR3 length equals 11 residues. CDR1 is SQVTM and CDR2 is ANQGSEA in the germline V gene. This receptor was taken from a man between 18 and 35 years old who received the YFV17D yellow fever vaccine. This rearrangement joins TRBV29-1 to TRBJ1-1; D remains unclear. The sample consisted of PBMCs, taken 15 days after the yellow fever booster vaccination. DNA for the CDR3: TGCAGCGTTGAAAGGTGGACTGAAGCTTTCTTT. Protein sequence: CSVERWTEAFF.